This T cell receptor beta chain was recorded in a study of PD-L1 blockade in urothelial cancer. The wider study: Atezolizumab (1,200 mg intravenously every 3 weeks) began in the mid-2010s for patients. Male sex and bladder-origin urothelial cancer characterized about 85% of the 29 patients. Analysis of the blood was performed 3 weeks (second dose) and 6 weeks after treatment start.

V lost 2 bases and J lost 1; bases outside the gene matches: 13. Looked up from germline, CDR1 is SGHRS and CDR2 is YFSETQ. This CDR3 comprises 19 residues. The data were produced by immunoSEQ multiplex PCR, yet TCRdb's version contains in-frame clones alone and is incomplete. This sample yields around 110,000 clones, of which around nine tenths are seen a single time; roughly 1.7% belongs to the top ten. The time point here: peripheral blood 6 weeks after treatment start. Each patient gave between 1 and 8 samples of peripheral blood mononuclear cells, which were collected pretreatment and during treatment.

The input for sequencing was PBMCs, taken around atezolizumab (anti-PD-L1) treatment. This TCR was sampled from a man aged 55 to 70 with urothelial cancer. The V and J genes are TRBV5-1 and TRBJ1-3; 9 nucleotides line up with TRBD1. The CDR3 bases are TGCGCCAGCAGCTTATGGGAGGGACAGGGCAGAGGATCTGGAAACACCATATATTTT. Protein sequence: CASSLWEGQGRGSGNTIYF.